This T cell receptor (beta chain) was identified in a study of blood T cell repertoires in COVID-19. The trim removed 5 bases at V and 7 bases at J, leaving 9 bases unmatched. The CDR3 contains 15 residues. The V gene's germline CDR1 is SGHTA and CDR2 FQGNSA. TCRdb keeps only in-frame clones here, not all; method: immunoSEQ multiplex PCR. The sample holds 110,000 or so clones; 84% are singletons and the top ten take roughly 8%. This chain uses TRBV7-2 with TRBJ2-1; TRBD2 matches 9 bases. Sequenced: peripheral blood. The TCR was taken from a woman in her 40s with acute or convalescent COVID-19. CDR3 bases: TGTGCCAGCAGCCCCCCCGGGACTAGCATGAATGAGCAGTTCTTC. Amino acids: CASSPPGTSMNEQFF.